Presented here are 29 T cell receptor beta chains from one specimen sequenced in a study of Graves' ophthalmopathy and Graves' hyperthyroidism. Amplification from RNA transcripts yielded the TCR beta CDR3 regions. In the first round, RT-PCR was carried out with HTBI primers, and a multiplex PCR formed the second round. TCRdb itself ran the multiplex PCR reads through MiXCR, one entry per CDR3 protein. This table holds about 400,000 distinct CDR3 sequences, approximately 21% found once. The sample was peripheral blood. Receptors originate from a young woman with stable Graves' hyperthyroidism.

This clonotype was observed many times. The genes are TRBV6-2 or TRBV6-3 and TRBJ2-7; D remains unclear. Germline CDR1 reads MNHEY; CDR2 reads SVGEGT. V lost 0 bases and J 0 bases, leaving 9 bases between the germline ends. This CDR3 is built from 15 residues. The CDR3 nucleotides are TGTGCCAGCAGTTACTCCGCCAGGTCCTCCTACGAGCAGTACTTC. Translated: CASSYSARSSYEQYF.

Ten or more counts support this clonotype. The J gene is TRBJ1-6, the V gene TRBV2; the D gene is possibly TRBD1 (5 bases). The CDR3 is 15 amino acids. V was trimmed by 10 bases and J by 0 bases, leaving 13 bases between them. From germline, CDR1 is SNHLY and CDR2 FYNNEI. CDR3 DNA sequence: TGTGCCAACCCGGGGCGGAGCTCCTATAATTCACCCCTCCACTTT. As protein: CANPGRSSYNSPLHF. The full variable domain, with the rest looked up from reference TRBV2 and TRBJ1-6, is EPEVTQTPSHQVTQMGQEVILRCVPISNHLYFYWYRQILGQKVEFLVSFYNNEISEKSEIFDDQFSVERPDGSNFTLKIRSTKLEDSAMYFCANPGRSSYNSPLHFGNGTRLTVT.

This clonotype was recorded at least ten times. The V call is TRBV10-3, the J call TRBJ2-7; D may be TRBD1 (5 bases). The CDR3 has 14 residues. V was shortened by 8 bases and J by 4 bases, with 18 bases between the two germline ends. The V gene's germline CDR1 is ENHRY and CDR2 SYGVKD. CDR3 residues: CAISRQTSLYEQYF. The CDR3, as DNA: TGTGCCATCTCCCGACAGACGAGTCTTTACGAGCAGTACTTC.

The genes are TRBV5-1 and TRBJ2-2; 9 bases fit TRBD2. The germline CDR1 and CDR2 sequences are SGHRS and YFSETQ. The J segment lost 5 bases and the V segment lost 0 bases, leaving 2 bases of the junction unmatched. This CDR3 is built from 15 residues. As DNA, the CDR3 is TGCGCCAGCAGCTTGGCCACTAGCGGGACCGGGGAGCTGTTTTTT. Its translation is CASSLATSGTGELFF.

The rearrangement joins TRBV27 to TRBJ1-2; 7 positions agree with TRBD1. The CDR3 totals 14 residues. Germline values: CDR1 MNHEY, CDR2 SMNVEV (reference sequence). The trim removed 6 bases at V and 3 bases at J, leaving 7 bases unmatched. As DNA, the CDR3 is TGTGCCAGCAGAAAGCCGGGGACAGACTATGGCTACACCTTC. It specifies CASRKPGTDYGYTF.

Points on this clonotype: Since the CDR3 does not end with the conserved phenylalanine or tryptophan, this likely comes from a read error. This chain links TRBV20-1 with TRBJ2-5; 9 positions match TRBD1. The J segment lost 9 bases and the V segment lost 2 bases, leaving 10 bases of the junction unmatched. The CDR3 extends over 14 amino acids. CDR1 DFQATT and CDR2 SNEGSKA come from the germline V gene (reference sequence). CDR3 sequence reads: CSARSDRGEDAQYY. The DNA for the CDR3 is TGCAGTGCTAGAAGTGACAGGGGGGAAGATGCCCAGTACTAC.

This clonotype was observed a few times. J is TRBJ2-7 and V is TRBV11-2; 9 bases agree with TRBD1. V shed 1 base and J 3 bases; nucleotides not matched to a gene: 7. Germline-derived CDR1 and CDR2 are SGHAT and FQNNGV. This CDR3 is 16 amino acids long. CDR3 residues: CASSLVLRTGVYEQYF. The CDR3 DNA sequence: TGTGCCAGCAGCTTAGTTTTGCGGACAGGGGTCTACGAGCAGTACTTC.

The sample holds many counts of this clonotype. The J gene is TRBJ2-4, the V gene TRBV20-1; 10 bases map to TRBD2. Germline V gene sequence: CDR1 DFQATT, CDR2 SNEGSKA (reference sequence). CDR3 length: 16 residues. The junction had 18 bases not matched to a gene; V was cut back by 7 bases and J by 9 bases. CDR3 DNA: TGCAGTGGCAATGGGGGTCTAGCGGGGGACCCTGTCATTCAGTACTTC. Protein: CSGNGGLAGDPVIQYF.

In its sample, this clonotype was seen many times. The chain employs TRBV20-1 and TRBJ2-5; maybe TRBD2 (5 bases). CDR1 is DFQATT, CDR2 SNEGSKA, per germline (reference sequence). V lost 6 bases to trimming and J lost 1 base, with 9 bases between them. This CDR3 is 12 amino acids long. In DNA form, the CDR3 reads TGCAGTGCCACCACTAGCCAAGAGACCCAGTACTTC. Protein: CSATTSQETQYF.

This clonotype was counted many times. The chain couples TRBV18 to TRBJ2-7, with D possibly TRBD2 on 5 matching bases. V dropped 4 bases and J dropped 3 bases, with 10 bases sitting between them. This CDR3 is built from 13 residues. The germline V gene encodes CDR1 KGHSH and CDR2 LQKENI. Here the CDR3 DNA reads TGTGCCAGCTCACGCTCGGGGAACTACGAGCAGTACTTC. This sequence encodes CASSRSGNYEQYF.

The rearrangement joins TRBV9 to TRBJ2-3; the D gene could be TRBD1 or TRBD2 (6 bases each). From germline, CDR1 is SGDLS and CDR2 YYNGEE. This CDR3 has 15 residues. Between the trimmed V and J ends, which lost 3 bases and 1 base, there was a span of 12 bases. The CDR3 sequence: CASSDWGARTDTQYF. CDR3 coding DNA: TGTGCCAGCAGCGATTGGGGGGCCCGCACAGATACGCAGTATTTT.

This clonotype has at least ten counts. This sequence joins TRBV12-3 or TRBV12-4 and TRBJ2-7; 7 bases are shared with TRBD1. Germline trimming cut 5 bases from V and 4 bases from J; bases unmatched to any gene: 8. This CDR3 has 14 residues. The CDR3 bases are TGTGCCAGCAGTGAAAACAGGGGTTCGTACGAGCAGTACTTC. Translated: CASSENRGSYEQYF.

This clonotype was observed at least ten times. The gene calls are TRBV28 and TRBJ1-5, with D perhaps matching TRBD1 (6 bases). Germline V gene data show CDR1 as MDHEN and CDR2 as SYDVKM. CDR3 length: 12 residues. V lost 8 bases and J 9 bases, leaving 14 bases between the germline ends. The CDR3 here is CASDTGSRPQHF. DNA of the CDR3: TGTGCCAGCGATACAGGGAGCCGGCCCCAGCATTTT.

This clonotype was counted at least ten times. The chain is built from TRBV6-5 and TRBJ2-4; weak D call: TRBD2 (5 bases). Germline V CDR1 and CDR2: MNHEY, SVGAGI. The length of the CDR3 is 15 residues. V was shortened by 2 bases and J by 2 bases, with 10 bases between the two germline ends. CDR3 sequence reads: CASSYAGDSKNIQYF. The CDR3 coding sequence is TGTGCCAGCAGTTACGCCGGGGATTCCAAAAACATTCAGTACTTC.

This clonotype showed up many times. This rearrangement joins TRBV29-1 to TRBJ2-7; a possible D gene is TRBD1 (6 bases). Germline values: CDR1 SQVTM, CDR2 ANQGSEA. The CDR3 loop spans 14 amino acids. V lost 6 bases, J lost 5 bases, and 20 bases lay in between. Written as DNA, the CDR3 is TGCAGCGTCGTAGCCAGGGGCCACGCAAACGAGCAGTACTTC. Amino acid sequence: CSVVARGHANEQYF.

This clonotype has ten or more counts. The chain recombines TRBV30 with TRBJ2-7; D gene uncertain. V lost 5 bases to trimming and J lost 7 bases, with 12 bases between them. CDR1 and CDR2 (germline): GTSNPN, SVGIG (reference sequence). The CDR3 loop spans 11 amino acids. CDR3 loop: CAWERVREQYF. As DNA, the CDR3 is TGTGCCTGGGAGAGAGTGCGGGAGCAGTACTTC.

This clonotype was observed at least ten times. The chain recombines TRBV12-3 or TRBV12-4 with TRBJ2-4; either TRBD1 or TRBD2 may fit D (5 bases each). The CDR3 totals 14 residues. The V end lost 5 bases, the J end lost 10 bases, and 18 bases lay between the germline ends. In DNA, the CDR3 is TGTGCCAGCAGTCCAAGACTGGGGGAGAGTATTCAGTACTTC. Its protein is CASSPRLGESIQYF.

The table lists this clonotype with many counts. Since a much larger clone is just one base distant, this may be a read error. The V call is TRBV6-5, the J call TRBJ2-6; TRBD2 is a possible D gene (5 bases). V lost 7 bases and J lost 1, with 11 bases in between. The CDR3 is made up of 15 amino acids. CDR1 and CDR2 (germline): MNHEY, SVGAGI. This CDR3 reads CASTFRRSGANVLTF. The CDR3 coding sequence is TGTGCCAGCACTTTCAGGAGGTCTGGGGCCAACGTCCTGACTTTC.

This clonotype was counted at least ten times. The rearrangement uses TRBV7-9 and TRBJ2-7; 13 nucleotides line up with TRBD2. The ends lost 5 bases at V and 0 bases at J; junction bases unmatched: 1. CDR1 is SEHNR, CDR2 FQNEAQ, per germline (reference sequence). The CDR3 covers 15 residues. CDR3 nucleotides: TGTGCCAGCAGCGGGACTAGCGGGAACTCCTACGAGCAGTACTTC. It translates to CASSGTSGNSYEQYF. Full variable domain (outside the CDR3, taken from reference TRBV7-9 and TRBJ2-7): DTGVSQNPRHKITKRGQNVTFRCDPISEHNRLYWYRQTLGQGPEFLTYFQNEAQLEKSRLLSDRFSAERPKGSFSTLEIQRTEQGDSAMYLCASSGTSGNSYEQYFGPGTRLTVT.

The CDR3 loop reads CASSEELGLGYAYEQYF. The CDR3 coding sequence is TGTGCCAGCAGTGAAGAATTAGGCCTAGGGTACGCCTACGAGCAGTACTTC. The rearrangement joins TRBV6-1 to TRBJ2-7; no clear D gene. CDR3 length: 17 residues. V was cut by 1 base and J by 2 bases, with 18 bases left in between. Germline loops: CDR1 MNHNS, CDR2 SASEGT.

The sample holds many counts of this clonotype. The rearrangement uses TRBV6-5 and TRBJ1-6; D unresolved. Trimming removed 0 bases at V and 4 bases at J, with 7 bases between. The CDR3 contains 15 residues. Germline lookup yields CDR1 MNHEY and CDR2 SVGAGI. CDR3 DNA sequence: TGTGCCAGCAGTTACTCGGGTGATTATAATTCACCCCTCCACTTT. It encodes CASSYSGDYNSPLHF.

V usage is TRBV4-1 and J usage is TRBJ1-6; 9 bases map to TRBD1. This CDR3 is built from 15 residues. Trimming removed 2 bases from V and 9 bases from J; junction bases left unmatched: 5. CDR1 and CDR2 from the germline V gene are MGHRA and YSYEKL. CDR3 bases: TGCGCCAGCAGCCAAAGCGGACAGGGGTTTTCACCCCTCCACTTT. Translated, it gives CASSQSGQGFSPLHF.

This clonotype was seen at least ten times. The chain uses TRBV6-5 and TRBJ1-1; D is ambiguous. CDR3 length: 13 amino acids. Per germline, CDR1 MNHEY and CDR2 SVGAGI. V shed 5 bases and J shed 7 bases, with 14 bases lying between them. The CDR3 spells CASSINRVNEAFF. CDR3 nucleotide sequence: TGTGCCAGCAGTATAAACAGAGTCAATGAAGCTTTCTTT.

The rearrangement joins TRBV6-2 or TRBV6-3 to TRBJ2-7; 7 bases match TRBD2. Germline V gene sequence: CDR1 MNHEY, CDR2 SVGEGT. V lost 0 bases and J lost 7; bases outside the gene matches: 15. The CDR3 runs 17 residues. The CDR3 DNA is TGTGCCAGCAGTTACTCGAGCGGGGACGCTACTACGGGGGAGCAGTACTTC. Translating gives CASSYSSGDATTGEQYF.

The table lists this clonotype with many counts. The chain has TRBV27 and TRBJ2-2; 7 nucleotides align to TRBD2. From germline, CDR1 is MNHEY and CDR2 SMNVEV (reference sequence). After removal of 2 bases from V and 1 base from J, the junction contained 13 bases not matched to a gene. The CDR3 has 19 amino acids. This CDR3 is CASSLVPPRGRRNTGELFF. The CDR3, as DNA: TGTGCCAGCAGTTTAGTGCCCCCTCGCGGGAGACGGAACACCGGGGAGCTGTTTTTT.

Many counts were recorded for this clonotype. A read error may produce the germline difference seen at one junction end. The chain links TRBV7-3 to TRBJ2-7, with D perhaps being TRBD1 or TRBD2 (5 bases each). CDR1 is SGHTA and CDR2 is FQGTGA in the germline V gene. There are 13 residues in the CDR3. CDR3 region: CAGSRRGLYEQYF. The DNA of the CDR3 is TGTGCCGGCAGCCGTCGGGGCCTCTACGAGCAGTACTTC.

This clonotype was seen ten or more times. The chain combines TRBV6-5 with TRBJ1-5, with 7 positions matching TRBD1. This CDR3 is 15 amino acids long. From germline, CDR1 is MNHEY and CDR2 SVGAGI. The trim removed 7 bases at V and 0 bases at J, leaving 6 bases unmatched. DNA for the CDR3: TGTGCCAGCAAAAGACAGGGCCCTAGCAATCAGCCCCAGCATTTT. Its protein product is CASKRQGPSNQPQHF.

V usage is TRBV12-3 or TRBV12-4 and J usage is TRBJ2-5; 9 nucleotides line up with TRBD2. This CDR3 is 17 amino acids long. V shed 2 bases, J shed 2 bases, and the junction held 9 bases outside the gene matches. This chain's CDR3 is CASSLRGREGHQETQYF. CDR3 DNA sequence: TGTGCCAGCAGTTTAAGGGGGCGGGAGGGCCATCAAGAGACCCAGTACTTC.

This clonotype was observed many times. The gene calls are TRBV7-2 and TRBJ2-5; D possibly corresponds to TRBD2 (5 bases). V lost 1 base, J lost 5 bases, and 14 bases lay in between. Per the germline V gene, CDR1 is SGHTA and CDR2 is FQGNSA. CDR3 size: 15 residues. CDR3 sequence (DNA): TGTGCCAGCAGCTTAGGTCGGACTCCTTGGGAGACCCAGTACTTC. This sequence encodes CASSLGRTPWETQYF.